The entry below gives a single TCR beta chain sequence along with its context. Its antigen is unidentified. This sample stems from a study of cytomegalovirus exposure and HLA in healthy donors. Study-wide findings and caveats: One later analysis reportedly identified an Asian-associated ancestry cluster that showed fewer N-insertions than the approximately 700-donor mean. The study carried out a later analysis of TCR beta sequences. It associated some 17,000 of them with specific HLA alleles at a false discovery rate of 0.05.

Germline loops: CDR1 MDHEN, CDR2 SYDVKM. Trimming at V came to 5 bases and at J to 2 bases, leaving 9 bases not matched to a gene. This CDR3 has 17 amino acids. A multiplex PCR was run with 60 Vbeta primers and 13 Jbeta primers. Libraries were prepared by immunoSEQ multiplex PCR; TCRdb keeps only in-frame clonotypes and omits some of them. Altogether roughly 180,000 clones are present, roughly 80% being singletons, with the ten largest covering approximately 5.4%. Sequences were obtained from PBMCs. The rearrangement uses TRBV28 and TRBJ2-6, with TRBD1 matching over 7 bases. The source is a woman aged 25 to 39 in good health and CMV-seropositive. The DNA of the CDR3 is TGTGCCAGCAGTGGACCTAGGGGGCCGGCTGGGGCCAACGTCCTGACTTTC. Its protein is CASSGPRGPAGANVLTF.